Shown below are 32 T cell receptor beta chains from a single sample sequenced in a study of graft-versus-host responses after intestinal transplantation. Intraepithelial plus lamina propria lymphocytes were released by processing graft tissue. Clones were read by immunoSEQ multiplex PCR, and TCRdb kept only the in-frame ones, dropping some. The profile shows about 23,000 clones, roughly 72% of them singletons. The sequences come from ileum tissue, collected 12 days after intestinal transplant. The receptors here all came from a human patient who received an intestinal transplant, so some T cells may come from the graft donor.

The chain combines TRBV7-9 with TRBJ2-3; unclear D gene. The length of the CDR3 is 13 residues. Trimming took 5 bases from V and 3 from J, leaving 9 bases between them. Per germline, CDR1 SEHNR and CDR2 FQNEAQ (reference sequence). The DNA for the CDR3 is TGTGCCAGCAGCCCTATTAATACAGATACGCAGTATTTT. It is translated as CASSPINTDTQYF.

CDR3: CASSLVEQYF. CDR3 DNA: TGTGCCAGCAGTTTAGTAGAGCAGTACTTC. The chain couples TRBV2 to TRBJ2-7; no definite D call. Germline CDR1 is SNHLY and CDR2 is FYNNEI. Trimming removed 5 bases at V and 7 bases at J, with 6 bases between. The length of the CDR3 is 10 residues. The full variable domain, rest sourced from reference TRBV2 and TRBJ2-7, is EPEVTQTPSHQVTQMGQEVILRCVPISNHLYFYWYRQILGQKVEFLVSFYNNEISEKSEIFDDQFSVERPDGSNFTLKIRSTKLEDSAMYFCASSLVEQYFGPGTRLTVT.

V is TRBV23-1 and J is TRBJ2-2; D is possibly TRBD2 (6 bases). TRBV23-1 qualifies as an ORF whose function is uncertain. Trimming took off 6 bases at V and 1 base at J, with 12 bases between the two ends. The CDR3 covers 15 residues. The CDR3 DNA is TGCGCCAGCAGGTTTGGTAGCGGGAACACCGGGGAGCTGTTTTTT. It yields the protein CASRFGSGNTGELFF.

This chain uses TRBV18 with TRBJ1-2, with unresolved D. CDR1 and CDR2 (germline): KGHSH, LQKENI. V lost 2 bases and J lost 8, with 15 bases in between. This CDR3 comprises 14 residues. CDR3 in amino acids: CASSPLGLSGGYTF. CDR3 nucleotide sequence: TGTGCCAGCTCACCATTAGGACTTTCCGGGGGCTACACCTTC.

The chain uses TRBV28 and TRBJ1-5; TRBD1 might be the D (6 bases). The V and J ends lost 7 bases and 2 bases respectively, with 12 bases between them. This CDR3 has 14 amino acids. Per the germline V gene, CDR1 is MDHEN and CDR2 is SYDVKM. CDR3 loop: CASNIGGRNQPQHF. Here the CDR3 DNA reads TGTGCCAGCAATATAGGGGGACGCAATCAGCCCCAGCATTTT.

The genes are TRBV29-1 and TRBJ2-7; 11 bases line up with TRBD2. V shed 6 bases and J 2 bases; nucleotides not matched to a gene: 9. Per germline, CDR1 SQVTM and CDR2 ANQGSEA. The CDR3 totals 15 residues. The CDR3 nucleotides read TGCAGCGTGCGGGGGACTAGCGGATTCGCCTACGAGCAGTACTTC. It is translated as CSVRGTSGFAYEQYF.

V gene TRBV5-1 combines with J gene TRBJ1-2; 8 bases are shared with TRBD1. Germline V gene sequence: CDR1 SGHRS, CDR2 YFSETQ. The CDR3 sequence is 13 residues long. V gave up 0 bases and J gave up 7 bases; unmatched junction bases: 2. CDR3 in amino acids: CASSLAGGLGYTF. The CDR3 DNA follows: TGCGCCAGCAGCTTGGCAGGGGGCCTTGGCTACACCTTC.

Details on this clone: Different DNA sequences within this sample yield the same CDR3. V gene TRBV13 combines with J gene TRBJ1-1, with D hard to call. The ends were cut back, 0 bases at V and 1 base at J, with 6 bases in the middle. Germline V gene data show CDR1 as PRHDT and CDR2 as FYEKMQ (reference sequence). CDR3 size: 14 residues. This chain's CDR3 is CASSLGQKNTEAFF. The CDR3 DNA is TGTGCCAGCAGCTTAGGGCAGAAGAACACTGAAGCTTTCTTT.

This clone was seen just once. This chain links TRBV18 with TRBJ2-7, with TRBD1 matching 7 bases. CDR3 length equals 15 residues. J lost 7 bases, V lost 3 bases, and 12 bases had no gene match. Germline CDR1 and CDR2: KGHSH and LQKENI. The CDR3 spells CASSPNSGQLGEQYF. CDR3 nucleotide sequence: TGTGCCAGCTCACCGAACTCGGGACAGTTAGGAGAGCAGTACTTC.

V is TRBV4-3 and J is TRBJ2-3; D perhaps matches TRBD2 (6 bases). V was clipped by 0 bases and J by 8 bases, with 18 bases between them. Germline values: CDR1 LGHNA, CDR2 YSLEER. The CDR3 is 16 amino acids. CDR3 coding DNA: TGCGCCAGCAGCCAAGATTCAGGACTACGCATCGGTACGCAGTATTTT. This codes for CASSQDSGLRIGTQYF.

This sequence joins TRBV19 and TRBJ1-4, with D perhaps matching TRBD1 (6 bases). There are 14 residues in the CDR3. The V end was cut by 7 bases, the J end by 5 bases, with 14 bases between. Germline CDR1 reads LNHDA; CDR2 reads SQIVND (reference sequence). CDR3 sequence (DNA): TGTGCCAGTAAAGTACAGGGCCCAAATGAAAAACTGTTTTTT. This sequence encodes CASKVQGPNEKLFF.

The chain is built from TRBV4-2 and TRBJ2-5; 8 bases are a match to TRBD2. The CDR3 spans 13 residues. The germline CDR1 and CDR2 sequences are LGHNA and YNFKEQ. The ends lost 1 base at V and 5 bases at J; junction bases unmatched: 0. This chain's CDR3 is CASSQASGETQYF. CDR3 in DNA: TGTGCCAGCAGCCAAGCTAGCGGGGAGACCCAGTACTTC.

This chain links TRBV27 with TRBJ1-6, with D perhaps TRBD1 (5 bases). V lost 6 bases, J lost 9 bases, and 12 bases lay in between. In germline, CDR1 is MNHEY, CDR2 SMNVEV (reference sequence). The CDR3 is made up of 13 amino acids. CDR3 protein: CASSPGDLSPLHF. The CDR3 DNA is TGTGCCAGCAGCCCGGGGGACCTTTCACCCCTCCACTTT.

This rearrangement joins TRBV4-1 to TRBJ1-5; D is ambiguous. This CDR3 has 15 amino acids. The V gene lost 3 bases and the J gene lost 2 bases, with 11 bases spanning the gap. In germline, CDR1 is MGHRA, CDR2 YSYEKL. CDR3 region: CASSQIFPGNQPQHF. DNA of the CDR3: TGCGCCAGCAGCCAGATTTTCCCGGGCAATCAGCCCCAGCATTTT.

V gene TRBV4-1 combines with J gene TRBJ2-3; D is perhaps TRBD2 (5 bases). Germline CDR1 MGHRA, CDR2 YSYEKL. The CDR3 loop spans 14 amino acids. Trimming took 7 bases from V and 4 from J, leaving 15 bases between them. The DNA of the CDR3 is TGCGCCAGCATTGGACCAGAGGGTCCAGATACGCAGTATTTT. This encodes CASIGPEGPDTQYF.

V usage is TRBV21-1 and J usage is TRBJ2-5; TRBD1 reflects the table's D call only, with no check against the DNA. TRBV21-1 has pseudogene status. The CDR3 totals 17 residues. The CDR3 region is CASSTPRTGGIQETQYF. CDR3 sequence (DNA): TGTGCCAGCAGCACCCCTAGGACAGGGGGGATCCAAGAGACCCAGTACTTC.

The chain combines TRBV18 with TRBJ2-2; a weak D match, TRBD1 (5 bases). The CDR3 sequence is 16 residues long. V lost 3 bases to trimming and J lost 0 bases, with 11 bases between them. Germline-derived CDR1 and CDR2 are KGHSH and LQKENI. CDR3 sequence reads: CASSPQGLANTGELFF. Here the CDR3 DNA reads TGTGCCAGCTCACCGCAGGGCCTCGCGAACACCGGGGAGCTGTTTTTT.

This rearrangement joins TRBV5-5 to TRBJ2-5; perhaps TRBD2 as D (6 bases). Germline V gene lookup returns CDR1 SGHKS and CDR2 YYEKEE (reference sequence). CDR3 size: 13 residues. V gave up 4 bases and J gave up 3 bases, with 10 bases separating them. CDR3 coding DNA: TGTGCCAGCAGCCGCGGGGACGAAGAGACCCAGTACTTC. It is translated as CASSRGDEETQYF.

A few counts support this clone. This rearrangement joins TRBV5-4 to TRBJ2-2; 9 bases map to TRBD1. V shed 5 bases, J shed 5 bases, and the junction held 7 bases outside the gene matches. The CDR3 has 15 residues. Germline CDR1 and CDR2: SGHNT and YYREEE (reference sequence). The CDR3 DNA is TGTGCCAGCAGACCCGGGACAGGGCAAACCGGGGAGCTGTTTTTT. This translates into CASRPGTGQTGELFF.

The CDR3 bases are TGTGCCAGCGTAGGACAGATGGGAAGCGAGCAGTACTTC. Encoded protein: CASVGQMGSEQYF. The chain has TRBV2 and TRBJ2-7, with D possibly matching TRBD1 (6 bases). CDR3 length equals 13 residues. V dropped 8 bases and J dropped 6 bases, with 17 bases sitting between them. Per germline, CDR1 SNHLY and CDR2 FYNNEI.

This clone was detected only a few times. The chain has TRBV29-1 and TRBJ1-1; D unresolved. The V end lost 7 bases, the J end lost 3 bases, and 9 bases lay between the germline ends. Germline CDR1 is SQVTM and CDR2 is ANQGSEA. CDR3 length: 11 amino acids. Here the CDR3 reads CSGGMDTEAFF. Here the CDR3 DNA reads TGCAGCGGAGGGATGGACACTGAAGCTTTCTTT. The complete variable domain, with remaining parts taken from reference TRBV29-1 and TRBJ1-1, reads SAVISQKPSRDICQRGTSLTIQCQVDSQVTMMFWYRQQPGQSLTLIATANQGSEATYESGFVIDKFPISRPNLTFSTLTVSNMSPEDSSIYLCSGGMDTEAFFGQGTRLTVV.

Here the CDR3 reads CASSLEEVTVNTEAFF. The CDR3 nucleotides read TGTGCCAGCAGCTTAGAAGAGGTGACGGTGAACACTGAAGCTTTCTTT. V and J are TRBV7-8 and TRBJ1-1; unclear D gene. Germline-derived CDR1 and CDR2 are SGHVS and FQNEAQ. This CDR3 is built from 16 residues. V was trimmed by 1 base and J by 0 bases, leaving 12 bases between them.

The gene calls are TRBV7-9 and TRBJ1-1; D is uncertain. CDR1 and CDR2 (germline): SEHNR, FQNEAQ (reference sequence). Trimming removed 5 bases at V and 4 bases at J, with 14 bases between. The CDR3 spans 14 residues. The CDR3 spells CASSRYGVGTEAFF. The CDR3 DNA sequence: TGTGCCAGCAGCAGATACGGGGTGGGCACTGAAGCTTTCTTT.

The chain employs TRBV29-1 and TRBJ1-1; weak D call: TRBD1 (6 bases). CDR3 length: 13 amino acids. The germline CDR1 and CDR2 sequences are SQVTM and ANQGSEA. V lost 6 bases and J lost 3, with 14 bases in between. CDR3 loop: CSVGGQGYTEAFF. CDR3 DNA: TGCAGCGTGGGGGGGCAGGGGTACACTGAAGCTTTCTTT.

This rearrangement joins TRBV6-5 to TRBJ1-2, with 9 bases aligning to TRBD1. Germline CDR1 MNHEY, CDR2 SVGAGI. CDR3 length equals 14 residues. The V gene end was trimmed by 5 bases and the J gene end by 2 bases; junction bases not matched to a gene: 3. CDR3 nucleotides: TGTGCCAGCAGTCGGACAGGGGAGAACTATGGCTACACCTTC. Its protein product is CASSRTGENYGYTF.

The V call is TRBV6-5, the J call TRBJ2-7; TRBD2 aligns across 13 bases. The junction had 6 bases not matched to a gene; V was cut back by 6 bases and J by 7 bases. CDR3 length: 14 residues. Per germline, CDR1 MNHEY and CDR2 SVGAGI. CDR3 loop: CASSLLAGGREQYF. Here the CDR3 DNA reads TGTGCCAGCAGCCTACTAGCGGGAGGGCGGGAGCAGTACTTC.

In its sample, this clone was seen a few times. V and J are TRBV27 and TRBJ2-1; 9 bases are a match to TRBD2. Per the germline V gene, CDR1 is MNHEY and CDR2 is SMNVEV (reference sequence). The CDR3 extends over 15 amino acids. V lost 3 bases, J lost 4 bases, and 4 bases stayed unmatched. In DNA form, the CDR3 reads TGTGCCAGCAGTTTTAGCGGGGGACCTTACAATGAGCAGTTCTTC. Its translation: CASSFSGGPYNEQFF.

The V and J genes are TRBV6-5 and TRBJ1-1, with 8 bases fitting TRBD1. The CDR3 length is 13 residues. CDR1 is MNHEY, CDR2 SVGAGI, per germline. V trimming: 7 bases; J trimming: 10 bases; junction bases outside the gene matches: 11. The CDR3 sequence: CASTPAGGLGAFF. The CDR3 DNA reads as TGTGCCAGCACCCCGGCAGGGGGCTTAGGAGCTTTCTTT.

V usage is TRBV18 and J usage is TRBJ1-5; tentatively, D is TRBD1 (5 bases). V dropped 3 bases and J dropped 1 base, with 10 bases sitting between them. Germline V gives CDR1 KGHSH, CDR2 LQKENI. There are 15 residues in the CDR3. CDR3 bases: TGTGCCAGCTCACCGCTCGGGGGGAGCAATCAGCCCCAGCATTTT. Residues: CASSPLGGSNQPQHF.

This clone has only a few counts. V is TRBV6-6 and J is TRBJ1-1, with D perhaps matching TRBD1 (5 bases). Per germline, CDR1 MNHNY and CDR2 SVGAGI (reference sequence). The CDR3 extends over 14 amino acids. V was trimmed by 0 bases and J by 1 base, leaving 6 bases between them. CDR3 amino acids: CASSYSGGNTEAFF. Here the CDR3 DNA reads TGTGCCAGCAGTTACTCCGGGGGGAACACTGAAGCTTTCTTT.

The chain carries TRBV4-3 and TRBJ1-4, with D unresolved. V gave up 0 bases and J gave up 3 bases, with 8 bases separating them. The germline gives CDR1 LGHNA, CDR2 YSLEER. The CDR3 loop spans 15 amino acids. The CDR3 protein is CASSQEGKANEKLFF. CDR3 DNA sequence: TGCGCCAGCAGCCAAGAGGGCAAGGCTAATGAAAAACTGTTTTTT.

The chain has TRBV2 and TRBJ1-1, with D tentatively TRBD1 (6 bases). The germline V gene encodes CDR1 SNHLY and CDR2 FYNNEI. The V and J ends lost 2 bases and 0 bases respectively, with 7 bases between them. The CDR3 covers 14 residues. As DNA, the CDR3 is TGTGCCAGCAGTGAACAGGGGATGAACACTGAAGCTTTCTTT. This encodes CASSEQGMNTEAFF.